These T cell receptor beta chains were read from a single sample in a study of cytomegalovirus exposure and HLA in healthy donors. TCRdb keeps only in-frame clones here, not all; method: immunoSEQ multiplex PCR. The sample lists 120,000 or so clones; about 88% were seen once. The specimen sequenced was PBMCs. All receptors derive from a man between 25 and 39 years old in good health and CMV-seronegative. The CDR3 runs from the conserved cysteine through the conserved F or W. A D gene is named only where the DNA matches it firmly. Some rows have no size entry. The others give once, few or many, or a class for an expanded clone.

D	V	J	size	DNA	CDR3
-	TRBV27	TRBJ1-2	-	TGTGCCAGCAGTTTAGGGGGGAGGGGCTATGGCTACACCTTC	CASSLGGRGYGYTF
TRBD1	TRBV7-9	TRBJ1-4	once	TGTGCCAGCAGCCGGGACAGGGGACGGGCAACTAATGAAAAACTGTTTTTT	CASSRDRGRATNEKLFF
-	TRBV10-1	TRBJ2-1	-	TGCGCCAGCAGCGTGGGACTGGGATACGCTAACAATGAGCAGTTCTTC	CASSVGLGYANNEQFF
-	TRBV7-2	TRBJ1-3	-	TGTGCCAGCAGCTTCGGTCTTTTCTCTGGAAACACCATATATTTT	CASSFGLFSGNTIYF
-	TRBV6-6	TRBJ1-1	-	TGTGCCAGCAGGGGCACAGAACTTCTCACTGAAGCTTTCTTT	CASRGTELLTEAFF
-	TRBV9	TRBJ1-5	-	TGTGCCAGCAACCGAGGAGGGAATCAGCCCCAGCATTTT	CASNRGGNQPQHF
-	TRBV5-1	TRBJ1-5	-	TGCGCCAGCAGCCTCGGGACTTCCAATCAGCCCCAGCATTTT	CASSLGTSNQPQHF
TRBD2	TRBV30	TRBJ2-7	few	TGTGCCTGGAGCTCTAGCGGCCCCTACGAGCAGTACTTC	CAWSSSGPYEQYF
-	TRBV6-4	TRBJ2-2	few	TGTGCCAGCAGTCCAGCGGCTCCCCACACCGGGGAGCTGTTTTTT	CASSPAAPHTGELFF
-	TRBV2	TRBJ1-1	-	TGTGCCAGCCTCAGGGGCAGGGATCGGGCTGAAGCTTTCTTT	CASLRGRDRAEAFF